This TCR beta chain was captured in a study of T-cell memory formation after mild COVID-19 (dated by TCRdb to the early 2020s). In the study overall: Most TCR sequence clusters were specific to one of the two donors. The cohort comprised two young, previously healthy adult volunteers, one female and one male. Longitudinal TCRalpha and TCRbeta repertoire sequencing tracked T-cell clones expanding and contracting after mild COVID-19 in two donors. Beyond this particular receptor, the publication reports: SARS-CoV-2 specificity of the second-wave clones peaking on day 37 was not confirmed. Some responding clones were detected in pre-infection memory, which suggested that pre-existing cross-reactive memory T cells had joined the SARS-CoV-2 response. Only two mild cases were covered by the study, and larger cohorts that include severe cases with pre-infection samples were considered necessary. Contracting CD4+ clones turned up mainly in the CM and EM memory subsets, whereas EMRA was where CD8+ clones were enriched. Clones contracting from day 15 to 85 had balanced CD4/CD8 phenotypes, while a second wave expanding from day 15 to 37 was biased towards CD4+.

Ficoll-Paque density gradient centrifugation was the method used to isolate PBMCs. After removal of 8 bases from V and 6 bases from J, the junction retains 8 bases not matched to a gene. CDR1 and CDR2 (ENHRY, SYGVKD) derive from the germline V gene. Taken from cysteine to phenylalanine, the CDR3 has 13 residues. Solely the CDR3 DNA is kept, with 39 bases framed from the first base. The listed sequencing device is Illumina NovaSeq 6000. cDNA libraries for TCRalpha and TCRbeta were prepared by 5'RACE using constant-segment primers, with sample barcodes and unique molecular identifiers added. Trizol reagent was used to extract RNA from every sample. Libraries were amplified in two PCR steps, with a second sample barcode and Illumina TruSeq adapters added in the second step. Libraries were sequenced on an Illumina NovaSeq with 2 x 150 bp paired-end reads. As for how the authors treated the data: With migec v1.2.7, reads were demultiplexed and then collapsed into UMI-guided consensus sequences. Using mixcr v2.1.11, UMI consensuses were aligned to TRA and TRB V and J templates and then assembled into clonotypes. A clonotype was counted as expanded or contracted only if both edgeR and NoisET called the change significant, with noise models trained on biological replicates. For edgeR calls, a false discovery rate-adjusted p below 0.01 and a log2 fold-change threshold of 1 were applied. PCA with hierarchical clustering of max-normalized trajectories of the 1000 most abundant clonotypes was used as exploratory dynamics analysis. Separately sequenced CD4+ and CD8+ repertoires were used to assign the CD4 or CD8 phenotype of responding clones. TCRdb reran the public reads through fastp at Q25 and MiXCR, keeping productive beta chains. Each CDR3 protein gets just one entry, which takes the most common genes and DNA from the rows behind it. In this record, the V and J calls reflect TCRdb's handling and not the investigators' own analysis. The sample table lists 220,000 or so distinct CDR3 sequences, around 8.8% of them with a count of one. 3.5% to 4% of the sample comes from the top ten.

To note about this clonotype: Its binding antigen is unknown. No much larger clone is present one base from it, and per-base qualities are unavailable.

The TCR was taken from a man between 18 and 35 years old who had mild COVID-19 (a few samples of this study predate the infection). The sample titles of this study are shuffled in the database, so cell type and time point are left out; the donor was told from shared clones. The rearranged chain carries TRBV10-3 and TRBJ1-2; 8 junctional bases match TRBD1. The sample comprised PBMCs or a T cell subset sorted from them (not recorded which). The CDR3 in this case is CAIGKTGGDGYTF. The nucleotide sequence is given as TGTGCCATCGGTAAAACAGGGGGAGATGGCTACACCTTC.